These 26 T cell receptor beta chains were sequenced from one sample in a study of T cell repertoires in cytomegalovirus infection. Each CDR3 protein gets one entry after TCRdb re-called the reads with MiXCR. This table has just over 150,000 distinct CDR3 sequences, about a quarter appearing once. Sequencing was carried out using PBMCs. The origin of the receptors is a human donor in good health (CMV status not recorded). Some clones in this sample may be carry-over from other donors' samples.

This clonotype was seen repeatedly, ten times or more. J is TRBJ2-7 and V is TRBV5-1; TRBD1 might be the D (5 bases). Germline V CDR1 and CDR2: SGHRS, YFSETQ. V was clipped by 3 bases and J by 2 bases, with 9 bases between them. This CDR3 has 13 residues. The CDR3 DNA is TGCGCCAGCAGCTCTGACAGAGCCTACGAGCAGTACTTC. This gives the protein CASSSDRAYEQYF.

This clonotype has only a few counts. The gene calls are TRBV6-5 and TRBJ2-3; 8 bases agree with TRBD2. V gave up 5 bases and J gave up 0 bases; unmatched junction bases: 4. Germline CDR1 and CDR2: MNHEY and SVGAGI. This CDR3 region has 15 residues. The CDR3 nucleotides read TGTGCCAGCAGTCCGGGGGGGGTCAGCACAGATACGCAGTATTTT. Translating gives CASSPGGVSTDTQYF.

This clonotype has just a few counts. The rearrangement uses TRBV25-1 and TRBJ1-3; D is possibly TRBD1 (5 bases). CDR3 length: 18 residues. V was cut by 6 bases and J by 0 bases, with 21 bases left in between. The germline V gene has CDR1 MGHDK and CDR2 SYGVNS. Written as DNA, the CDR3 is TGTGCCAGCAGCTCCGGGACGGCAGTTAAAATCTCTGGAAACACCATATATTTT. It yields the protein CASSSGTAVKISGNTIYF. The full variable domain, in which reference TRBV25-1 and TRBJ1-3 provide the parts outside the CDR3, is EADIYQTPRYLVIGTGKKITLECSQTMGHDKMYWYQQDPGMELHLIHYSYGVNSTEKGDLSSESTVSRIRTEHFPLTLESARPSHTSQYLCASSSGTAVKISGNTIYFGEGSWLTVV.

This sequence joins TRBV5-4 and TRBJ2-2; 7 bases line up with TRBD1. Trimming removed 10 bases from V and 1 base from J; junction bases left unmatched: 13. The CDR3 covers 16 residues. Germline V gene sequence: CDR1 SGHNT, CDR2 YYREEE (reference sequence). The DNA of the CDR3 is TGTGCCTCAACCCCGGGACAGATCCTGAACACCGGGGAGCTGTTTTTT. Translation: CASTPGQILNTGELFF.

On this clonotype itself: The conserved final phenylalanine or tryptophan is absent from the CDR3, which likely points to a read error. The chain uses TRBV19 and TRBJ1-5; D remains unclear. Looked up from germline, CDR1 is LNHDA and CDR2 is SQIVND (reference sequence). This CDR3 region has 13 residues. V was pared by 6 bases and J by 5 bases, with 11 bases between. The CDR3 spells CASSMGSHQPQHS. DNA for the CDR3: TGTGCCAGTAGCATGGGGTCGCATCAGCCCCAGCATTCT.

V is TRBV12-3 or TRBV12-4 and J is TRBJ1-6, with 9 bases aligning to TRBD1. The J segment lost 6 bases and the V segment lost 6 bases, leaving 6 bases of the junction unmatched. This CDR3 contains 15 residues. The CDR3 coding sequence is TGTGCCAGCAGCCGCGGGGACAGGGCTAATTCACCCCTCCACTTT. Residues: CASSRGDRANSPLHF.

The rearrangement links TRBV7-9 to TRBJ1-4, with unresolved D. From germline, CDR1 is SEHNR and CDR2 FQNEAQ (reference sequence). Trimming stripped 1 base from V and 8 bases from J, with 8 bases between. The CDR3 is 13 residues long. This CDR3 reads CASSLVGTEKLFF. The CDR3 coding sequence is TGTGCCAGCAGCTTAGTAGGAACAGAAAAACTGTTTTTT.

This chain connects TRBV7-8 to TRBJ2-3, with 10 bases that match TRBD2. J was trimmed by 1 base and V by 2 bases; bases with no gene match: 9. Germline V gives CDR1 SGHVS, CDR2 FQNEAQ. The CDR3 runs to 18 residues. This chain's CDR3 is CASSLSAGGALGTDTQYF. Here the CDR3 DNA reads TGTGCCAGCAGCTTATCAGCGGGGGGGGCCCTTGGCACAGATACGCAGTATTTT.

V gene TRBV20-1 combines with J gene TRBJ2-3, with TRBD2 matching over 7 bases. V dropped 8 bases and J dropped 3; count of bases not matched to a gene: 11. CDR3 length: 14 residues. Germline V gene data show CDR1 as DFQATT and CDR2 as SNEGSKA (reference sequence). The CDR3 DNA follows: TGCAGTTTTTTTGTAGCGGGTGGGACAGATACGCAGTATTTT. It specifies CSFFVAGGTDTQYF.

V usage is TRBV5-5 and J usage is TRBJ1-2; D is ambiguous. Germline V CDR1 and CDR2: SGHKS, YYEKEE (reference sequence). This CDR3 comprises 14 residues. V was cut by 4 bases and J by 4 bases, with 14 bases left in between. The CDR3 region is CASSIARDIYGYTF. CDR3 DNA: TGTGCCAGCAGCATTGCACGGGATATCTATGGCTACACCTTC.

The table lists this clonotype with a few counts. The chain couples TRBV7-9 to TRBJ2-7; 8 bases align to TRBD2. This CDR3 comprises 14 residues. From germline, CDR1 is SEHNR and CDR2 FQNEAQ (reference sequence). The V segment lost 1 base and the J segment 5 bases; nucleotides outside the gene matches: 4. The CDR3 protein is CASSLGAGVDEQYF. For the CDR3, the DNA is TGTGCCAGCAGCTTAGGAGCGGGAGTAGACGAGCAGTACTTC.

The chain recombines TRBV19 with TRBJ1-1; no clear D gene. Per the germline V gene, CDR1 is LNHDA and CDR2 is SQIVND (reference sequence). The CDR3 runs 15 residues. Between the trimmed V and J ends, which lost 6 bases and 7 bases, there was a span of 21 bases. This CDR3 reads CASRMAAVAPDEAFF. CDR3 nucleotide sequence: TGTGCCAGTAGGATGGCGGCAGTAGCTCCCGATGAAGCTTTCTTT. Variable domain in full (rest from reference TRBV19 and TRBJ1-1): DGGITQSPKYLFRKEGQNVTLSCEQNLNHDAMYWYRQDPGQGLRLIYYSQIVNDFQKGDIAEGYSVSREKKESFPLTVTSAQKNPTAFYLCASRMAAVAPDEAFFGQGTRLTVV.

This clonotype came up a few times. V is TRBV24-1 and J is TRBJ2-1, with a weak D call TRBD1 (6 bases). The CDR3 has 15 amino acids. In germline, CDR1 is KGHDR, CDR2 SFDVKD. With 9 bases removed from V and 4 bases from J, the gap between germline ends came to 18 bases. The CDR3 region has the DNA TGTGCCACCTCGGGATGGGCAGGGGTATACAATGAGCAGTTCTTC. It encodes CATSGWAGVYNEQFF.

The rearrangement links TRBV11-2 to TRBJ2-7; no clear D. This CDR3 contains 15 residues. Deletions cut 3 bases from V and 1 base from J, with 13 bases between. Germline V gene data show CDR1 as SGHAT and CDR2 as FQNNGV. The CDR3 region is CASSLEAGLSYEQYF. The CDR3, as DNA: TGTGCCAGCAGCTTGGAAGCCGGGCTTTCCTACGAGCAGTACTTC. Together with reference TRBV11-2 and TRBJ2-7, the CDR3 gives the full variable domain: EAGVAQSPRYKIIEKRQSVAFWCNPISGHATLYWYQQILGQGPKLLIQFQNNGVVDDSQLPKDRFSAERLKGVDSTLKIQPAKLEDSAVYLCASSLEAGLSYEQYFGPGTRLTVT.

In its sample, this clonotype was seen many times. The chain combines TRBV7-3 with TRBJ2-6; D call uncertain. V was shortened by 2 bases and J by 1 base, with 6 bases between the two germline ends. The CDR3 totals 15 residues. CDR1 SGHTA and CDR2 FQGTGA come from the germline V gene. CDR3 coding DNA: TGTGCCAGCAGCTTAGGGCCGTCTGGGGCCAACGTCCTGACTTTC. It codes for CASSLGPSGANVLTF.

This clonotype has at least ten counts. CDR3 sequence: CASSYSSLGMNTGELFF. CDR3 nucleotide sequence: TGTGCCAGCAGTTACTCGTCTCTAGGGATGAACACCGGGGAGCTGTTTTTT. V is TRBV6-2 or TRBV6-3 and J is TRBJ2-2; D uncertain. Trimming took 0 bases from V and 1 from J, leaving 12 bases between them. Germline CDR1 is MNHEY and CDR2 is SVGEGT. The CDR3 spans 17 residues.

This clonotype was recorded a few times. V and J are TRBV28 and TRBJ2-5, with 7 bases aligning to TRBD1. CDR1 and CDR2 from the germline V gene are MDHEN and SYDVKM. The CDR3 sequence is 18 residues long. J was trimmed by 4 bases and V by 5 bases; bases with no gene match: 19. The CDR3 protein is CASSPLSTPSTGIETQYF. In DNA, the CDR3 is TGTGCCAGCAGTCCCCTCTCTACCCCATCGACAGGGATAGAGACCCAGTACTTC.

To note about this clonotype: A read error may be the cause here, since a much bigger clone is one base away. The chain is built from TRBV28 and TRBJ1-1, with a weak D call TRBD1 (5 bases). This CDR3 has 15 residues. CDR1 is MDHEN and CDR2 is SYDVKM in the germline V gene. V was shortened by 7 bases and J by 7 bases, with 22 bases between the two germline ends. CDR3 coding DNA: TGTGCCAGCACATCCCACGGTGGACACCAGGGTGAAGCTTTCTTT. Protein product: CASTSHGGHQGEAFF.

The chain uses TRBV28 and TRBJ2-7; 9 bases map to TRBD1. This CDR3 is built from 15 residues. V trimming: 6 bases; J trimming: 0 bases; junction bases outside the gene matches: 6. Germline-derived CDR1 and CDR2 are MDHEN and SYDVKM. CDR3 DNA: TGTGCCAGCAGGGCCGGGACAGGGAGCTCCTACGAGCAGTACTTC. Amino acid sequence: CASRAGTGSSYEQYF.

The chain uses TRBV5-1 and TRBJ1-1, with TRBD1 identical over 7 bases. V lost 0 bases, J lost 7 bases, and 6 bases stayed unmatched. This CDR3 comprises 14 residues. Germline lookup yields CDR1 SGHRS and CDR2 YFSETQ. CDR3 DNA sequence: TGCGCCAGCAGCTTGGACGTATGGGACAGTGAAGCTTTCTTT. Its translation is CASSLDVWDSEAFF.

There are a few counts of this clonotype. This sequence joins TRBV27 and TRBJ2-7; no firm D call. The CDR3 has 14 residues. The V end lost 4 bases, the J end lost 0 bases, and 10 bases lay between the germline ends. In germline, CDR1 is MNHEY, CDR2 SMNVEV (reference sequence). The CDR3 DNA reads as TGTGCCAGCAGTTCCCGACTGGACTCCTACGAGCAGTACTTC. Its protein product is CASSSRLDSYEQYF.

This clonotype was found a few times. The chain uses TRBV14 and TRBJ2-2; D is possibly TRBD2 (5 bases). V dropped 1 base and J dropped 0 bases, with 6 bases sitting between them. The CDR3 has 15 amino acids. Germline assignment: CDR1 SGHDN and CDR2 FVKESK. CDR3 DNA sequence: TGTGCCAGCAGCCAAGGACTACCGAACACCGGGGAGCTGTTTTTT. As protein: CASSQGLPNTGELFF.

This clonotype came up a few times. V usage is TRBV28 and J usage is TRBJ2-5; D is ambiguous. The CDR3 is made up of 12 amino acids. Per the germline V gene, CDR1 is MDHEN and CDR2 is SYDVKM. V was pared by 6 bases and J by 0 bases, with 5 bases between. CDR3 region: CASSPYQETQYF. For the CDR3, the DNA is TGTGCCAGCAGCCCCTACCAAGAGACCCAGTACTTC.

This clonotype was counted at least ten times. The V call is TRBV7-9, the J call TRBJ1-4; D might be TRBD1 (5 bases). This CDR3 is 16 amino acids long. V was clipped by 2 bases and J by 6 bases, with 16 bases between them. Per germline, CDR1 SEHNR and CDR2 FQNEAQ (reference sequence). The CDR3 DNA reads TGTGCCAGCAGCTTACTTTCTTGGGACCAATATGAAAAACTGTTTTTT. Its translation: CASSLLSWDQYEKLFF.

J is TRBJ2-2 and V is TRBV28, with 8 bases that match TRBD2. The CDR3 length is 14 residues. Germline CDR1 reads MDHEN; CDR2 reads SYDVKM. V gave up 8 bases and J gave up 4 bases; unmatched junction bases: 6. In nucleotides, the CDR3 is TGTGCCAGCGCTTTTAGCGGGACCACCGGGGAGCTGTTTTTT. This encodes CASAFSGTTGELFF. Looking up the rest from reference TRBV28 and TRBJ2-2 gives the full variable domain: DVKVTQSSRYLVKRTGEKVFLECVQDMDHENMFWYRQDPGLGLRLIYFSYDVKMKEKGDIPEGYSVSREKKERFSLILESASTNQTSMYLCASAFSGTTGELFFGEGSRLTVL.

This clonotype was counted a few times. This sequence joins TRBV20-1 and TRBJ1-6, with D unclear. The CDR3 consists of 16 residues. V was pared by 4 bases and J by 8 bases, with 21 bases between. Germline V lookup: CDR1 DFQATT, CDR2 SNEGSKA (reference sequence). CDR3 bases: TGCAGTGCTATCACCCGCGGCTCCCGTAGGGATTCACCCCTCCACTTT. Protein: CSAITRGSRRDSPLHF.